This T cell receptor beta chain was profiled in a study of blood T cell repertoires in COVID-19. Looking at the study overall: COVID-19 samples collected from the United States, Italy and Spain covered acute and convalescent phases. T cells, B-cell-depleted T cells, or PBMCs supplied cDNA or gDNA.

This CDR3 has 12 amino acids. Germline values: CDR1 KGHSH, CDR2 LQKENI. Between the trimmed V and J ends, which lost 2 bases and 6 bases, there was a span of 8 bases. This clone was seen only a few times. In the source study's methods: For nucleated cells, counts were estimated from reference gene primer amplification. Profiling relied on immunoSEQ multiplex PCR, and the TCRdb table lists in-frame clones only, not all of them. The DNA gave D and trimming, while V, J and clone size come from that table. The repertoire includes approximately 18,000 clones, about 81% of them detected once, and roughly 8% sits in the top ten.

Sequencing was performed on peripheral blood. The V call is TRBV18, the J call TRBJ2-7; tentatively, D is TRBD2 (6 bases). The receptor's source is a man in his 60s with acute or convalescent COVID-19. The CDR3 nucleotides are TGTGCCAGCTCACCAGGGGGGACCGAGCAGTACTTC. Its protein product is CASSPGGTEQYF.